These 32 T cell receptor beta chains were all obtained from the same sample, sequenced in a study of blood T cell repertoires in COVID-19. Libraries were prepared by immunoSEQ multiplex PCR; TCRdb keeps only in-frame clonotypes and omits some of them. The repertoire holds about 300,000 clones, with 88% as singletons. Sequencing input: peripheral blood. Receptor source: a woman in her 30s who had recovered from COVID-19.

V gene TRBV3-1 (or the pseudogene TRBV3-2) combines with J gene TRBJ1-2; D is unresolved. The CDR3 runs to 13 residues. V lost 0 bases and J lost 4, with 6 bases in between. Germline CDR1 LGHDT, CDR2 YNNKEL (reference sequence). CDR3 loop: CASSQEMSYGYTF. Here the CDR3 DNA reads TGTGCCAGCAGCCAAGAAATGAGCTATGGCTACACCTTC.

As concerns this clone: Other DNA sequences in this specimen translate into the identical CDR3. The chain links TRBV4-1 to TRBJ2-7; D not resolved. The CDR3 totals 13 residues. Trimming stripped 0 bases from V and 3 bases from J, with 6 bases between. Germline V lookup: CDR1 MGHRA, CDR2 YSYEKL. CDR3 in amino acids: CASSQDPLYEQYF. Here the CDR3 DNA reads TGCGCCAGCAGCCAAGACCCTCTCTACGAGCAGTACTTC.

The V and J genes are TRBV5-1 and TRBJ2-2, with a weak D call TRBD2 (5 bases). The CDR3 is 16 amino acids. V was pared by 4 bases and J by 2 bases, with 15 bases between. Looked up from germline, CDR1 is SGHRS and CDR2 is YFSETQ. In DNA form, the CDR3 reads TGCGCCAGCAGCCCCCCGGTAGGACTCAACACCGGGGAGCTGTTTTTT. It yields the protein CASSPPVGLNTGELFF.

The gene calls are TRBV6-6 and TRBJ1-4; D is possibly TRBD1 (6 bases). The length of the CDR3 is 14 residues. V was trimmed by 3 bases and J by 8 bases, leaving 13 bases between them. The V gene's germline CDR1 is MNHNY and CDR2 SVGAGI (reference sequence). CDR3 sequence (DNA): TGTGCCAGCAGTTATCAGACAGGTCGAGAAAAACTGTTTTTT. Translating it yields CASSYQTGREKLFF.

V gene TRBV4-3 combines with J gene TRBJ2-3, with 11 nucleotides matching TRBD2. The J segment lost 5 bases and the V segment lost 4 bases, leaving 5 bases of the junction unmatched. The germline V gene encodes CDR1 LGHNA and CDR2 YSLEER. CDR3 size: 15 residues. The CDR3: CASSRLTSGRDTQYF. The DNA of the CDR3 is TGCGCCAGCAGCCGCCTAACTAGCGGGAGAGATACGCAGTATTTT.

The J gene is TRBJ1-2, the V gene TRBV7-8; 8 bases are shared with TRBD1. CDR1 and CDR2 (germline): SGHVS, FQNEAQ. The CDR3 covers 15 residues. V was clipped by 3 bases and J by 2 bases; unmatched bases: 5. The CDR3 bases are TGTGCCAGCAGCTTGGGACAGGTTGGGAACTATGGCTACACCTTC. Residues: CASSLGQVGNYGYTF. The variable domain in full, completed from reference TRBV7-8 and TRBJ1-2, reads GAGVSQSPRYKVAKRGQDVALRCDPISGHVSLFWYQQALGQGPEFLTYFQNEAQLDKSGLPSDRFFAERPEGSVSTLKIQRTQQEDSAVYLCASSLGQVGNYGYTFGSGTRLTVV.

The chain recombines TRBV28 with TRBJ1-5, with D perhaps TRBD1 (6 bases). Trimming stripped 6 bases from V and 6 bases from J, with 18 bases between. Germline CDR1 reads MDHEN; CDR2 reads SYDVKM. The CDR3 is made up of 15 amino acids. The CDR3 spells CASRPGGGTSQPQHF. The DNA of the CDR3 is TGTGCCAGCAGGCCGGGCGGGGGCACCAGTCAGCCCCAGCATTTT.

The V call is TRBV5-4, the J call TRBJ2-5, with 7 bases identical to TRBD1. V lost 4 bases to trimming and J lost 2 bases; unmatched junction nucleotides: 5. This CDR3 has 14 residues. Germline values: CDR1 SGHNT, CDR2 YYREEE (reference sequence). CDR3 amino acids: CASSPGQKQETQYF. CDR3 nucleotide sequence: TGTGCCAGCAGCCCGGGACAGAAACAAGAGACCCAGTACTTC.

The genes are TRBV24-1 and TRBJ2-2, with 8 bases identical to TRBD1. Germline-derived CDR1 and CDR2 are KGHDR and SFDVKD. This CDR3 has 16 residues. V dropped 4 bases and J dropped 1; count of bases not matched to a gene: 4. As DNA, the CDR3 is TGTGCCACCAGTGAAACCGGGACAGGGAACACCGGGGAGCTGTTTTTT. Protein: CATSETGTGNTGELFF.

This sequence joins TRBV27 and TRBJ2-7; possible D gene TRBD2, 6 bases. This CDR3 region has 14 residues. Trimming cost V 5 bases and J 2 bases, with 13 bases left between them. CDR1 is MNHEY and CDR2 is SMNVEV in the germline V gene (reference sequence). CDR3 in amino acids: CASSRTGGTYEQYF. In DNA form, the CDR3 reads TGTGCCAGCAGTCGGACTGGGGGGACCTACGAGCAGTACTTC.

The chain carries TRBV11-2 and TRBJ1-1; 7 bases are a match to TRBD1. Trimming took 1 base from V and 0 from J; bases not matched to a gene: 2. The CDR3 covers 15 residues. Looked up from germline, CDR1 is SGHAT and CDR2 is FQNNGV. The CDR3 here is CASSLARGLNTEAFF. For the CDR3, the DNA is TGTGCCAGCAGCTTAGCGAGGGGGCTGAACACTGAAGCTTTCTTT.

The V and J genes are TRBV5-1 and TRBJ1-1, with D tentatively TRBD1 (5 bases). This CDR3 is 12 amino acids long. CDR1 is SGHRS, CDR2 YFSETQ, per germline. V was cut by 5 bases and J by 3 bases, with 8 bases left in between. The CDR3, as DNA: TGCGCCAGCAGGCGGGGGGACACTGAAGCTTTCTTT. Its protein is CASRRGDTEAFF. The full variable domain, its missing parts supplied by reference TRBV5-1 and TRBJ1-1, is KAGVTQTPRYLIKTRGQQVTLSCSPISGHRSVSWYQQTPGQGLQFLFEYFSETQRNKGNFPGRFSGRQFSNSRSEMNVSTLELGDSALYLCASRRGDTEAFFGQGTRLTVV.

CDR3 residues: CASSEGTAGEKLFF. The CDR3, as DNA: TGTGCCAGCAGCGAGGGAACAGCGGGAGAAAAACTGTTTTTT. The chain carries TRBV5-4 and TRBJ1-4; D gene ambiguous. This CDR3 comprises 14 residues. Germline lookup yields CDR1 SGHNT and CDR2 YYREEE (reference sequence). V was shortened by 4 bases and J by 8 bases, with 15 bases between the two germline ends.

The chain's CDR3 is CASTPAPVCNSPLHF. DNA for the CDR3: TGTGCCAGCACCCCCGCCCCGGTCTGCAATTCACCCCTCCACTTT. V and J are TRBV21-1 and TRBJ1-6. TRBV21-1 is a documented pseudogene. The CDR3 covers 15 residues.

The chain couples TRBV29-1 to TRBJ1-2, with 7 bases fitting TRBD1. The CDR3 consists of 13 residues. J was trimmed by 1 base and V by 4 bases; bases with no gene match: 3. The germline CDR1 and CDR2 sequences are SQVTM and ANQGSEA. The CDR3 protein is CSVAHRGNYGYTF. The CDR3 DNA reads TGCAGCGTTGCGCACAGGGGTAACTATGGCTACACCTTC.

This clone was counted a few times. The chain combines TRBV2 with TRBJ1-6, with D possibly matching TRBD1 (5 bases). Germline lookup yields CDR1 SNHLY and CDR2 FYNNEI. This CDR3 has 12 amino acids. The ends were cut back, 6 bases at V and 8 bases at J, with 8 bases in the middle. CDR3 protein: CASRGGDSPLHF. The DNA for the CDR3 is TGTGCCAGCAGGGGGGGAGATTCACCCCTCCACTTT.

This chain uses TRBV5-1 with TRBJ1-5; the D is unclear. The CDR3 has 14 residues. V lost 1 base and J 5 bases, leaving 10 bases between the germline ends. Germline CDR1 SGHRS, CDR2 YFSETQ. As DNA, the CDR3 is TGCGCCAGCAGCTTGCGAAGCGGGGATCAGCCCCAGCATTTT. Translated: CASSLRSGDQPQHF.

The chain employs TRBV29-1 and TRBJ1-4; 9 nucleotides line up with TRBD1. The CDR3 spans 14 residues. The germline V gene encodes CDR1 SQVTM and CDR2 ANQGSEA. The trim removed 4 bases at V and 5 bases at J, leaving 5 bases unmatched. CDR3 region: CSVAFGTGNEKLFF. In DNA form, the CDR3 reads TGCAGCGTTGCGTTTGGGACAGGGAATGAAAAACTGTTTTTT.

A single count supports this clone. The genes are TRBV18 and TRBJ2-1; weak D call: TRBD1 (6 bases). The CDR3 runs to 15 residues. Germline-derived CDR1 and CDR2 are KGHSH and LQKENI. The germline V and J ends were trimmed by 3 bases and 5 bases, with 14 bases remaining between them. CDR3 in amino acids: CASSPRQAPNNEQFF. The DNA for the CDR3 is TGTGCCAGCTCACCGAGACAGGCTCCTAACAATGAGCAGTTCTTC.

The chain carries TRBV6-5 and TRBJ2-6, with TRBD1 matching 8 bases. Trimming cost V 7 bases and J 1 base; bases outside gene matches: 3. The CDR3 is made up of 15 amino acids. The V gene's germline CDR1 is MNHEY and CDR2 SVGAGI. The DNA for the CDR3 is TGTGCCAGCACCACAGGGGGATCTGGGGCCAACGTCCTGACTTTC. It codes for CASTTGGSGANVLTF.

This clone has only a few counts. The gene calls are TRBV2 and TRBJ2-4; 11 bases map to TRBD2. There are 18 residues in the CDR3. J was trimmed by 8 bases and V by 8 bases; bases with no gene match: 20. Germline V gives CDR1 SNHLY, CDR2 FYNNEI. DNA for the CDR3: TGTGCCAGCGGGTTCTGGCTAGCGGGGGGAATCCAGAGGGACATTCAGTACTTC. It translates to CASGFWLAGGIQRDIQYF.

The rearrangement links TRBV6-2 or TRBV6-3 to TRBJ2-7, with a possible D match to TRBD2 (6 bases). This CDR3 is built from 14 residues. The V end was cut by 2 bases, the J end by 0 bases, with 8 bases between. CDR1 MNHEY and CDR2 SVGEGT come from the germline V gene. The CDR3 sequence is CASSYRDFSYEQYF. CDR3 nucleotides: TGTGCCAGCAGTTACCGGGACTTCTCCTACGAGCAGTACTTC.

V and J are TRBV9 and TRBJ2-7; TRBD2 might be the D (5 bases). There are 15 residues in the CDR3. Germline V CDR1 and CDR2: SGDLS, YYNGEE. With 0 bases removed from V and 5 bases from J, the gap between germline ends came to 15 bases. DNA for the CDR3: TGTGCCAGCAGCGTAGACGGGGTAGGGTCCAACGAGCAGTACTTC. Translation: CASSVDGVGSNEQYF.

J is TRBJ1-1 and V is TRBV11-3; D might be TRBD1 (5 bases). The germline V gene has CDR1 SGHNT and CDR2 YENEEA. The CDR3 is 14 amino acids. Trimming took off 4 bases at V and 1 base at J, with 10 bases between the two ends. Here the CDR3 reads CASSSGGWNTEAFF. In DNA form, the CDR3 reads TGTGCCAGCAGCTCCGGGGGGTGGAACACTGAAGCTTTCTTT.

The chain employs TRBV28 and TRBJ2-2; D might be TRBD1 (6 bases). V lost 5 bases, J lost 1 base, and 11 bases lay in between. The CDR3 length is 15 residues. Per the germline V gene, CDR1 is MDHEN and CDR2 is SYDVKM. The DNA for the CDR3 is TGTGCCAGCAGTGTACCGGGACAGAACACCGGGGAGCTGTTTTTT. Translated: CASSVPGQNTGELFF. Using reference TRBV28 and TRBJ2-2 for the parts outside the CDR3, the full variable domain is DVKVTQSSRYLVKRTGEKVFLECVQDMDHENMFWYRQDPGLGLRLIYFSYDVKMKEKGDIPEGYSVSREKKERFSLILESASTNQTSMYLCASSVPGQNTGELFFGEGSRLTVL.

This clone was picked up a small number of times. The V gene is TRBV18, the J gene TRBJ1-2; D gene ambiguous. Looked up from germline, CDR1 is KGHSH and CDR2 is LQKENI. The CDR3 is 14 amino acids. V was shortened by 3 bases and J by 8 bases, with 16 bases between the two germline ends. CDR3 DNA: TGTGCCAGCTCACCCAGCGAGGGCCCGGAGGGCTACACCTTC. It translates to CASSPSEGPEGYTF.

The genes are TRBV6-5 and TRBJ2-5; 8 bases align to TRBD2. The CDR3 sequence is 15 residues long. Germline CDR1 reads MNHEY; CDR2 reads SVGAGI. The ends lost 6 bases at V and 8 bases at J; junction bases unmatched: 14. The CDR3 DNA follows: TGTGCCAGCAGGGTGGGAGGGAGCGGGGGCCAAACCCAGTACTTC. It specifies CASRVGGSGGQTQYF.

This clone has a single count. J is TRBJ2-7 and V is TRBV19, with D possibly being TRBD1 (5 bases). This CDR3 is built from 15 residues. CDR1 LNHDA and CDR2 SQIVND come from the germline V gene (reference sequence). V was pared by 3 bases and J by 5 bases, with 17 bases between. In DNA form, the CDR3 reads TGTGCCAGTAGTATCCGGCAGGGTAGGGGTGACGAGCAGTACTTC. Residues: CASSIRQGRGDEQYF.

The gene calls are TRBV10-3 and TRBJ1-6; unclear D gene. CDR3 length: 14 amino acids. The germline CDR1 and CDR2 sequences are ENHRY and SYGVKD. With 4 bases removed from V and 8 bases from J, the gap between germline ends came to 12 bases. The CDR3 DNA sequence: TGTGCCATCAGTGGGGAGGTGTCGGATTCACCCCTCCACTTT. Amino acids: CAISGEVSDSPLHF.

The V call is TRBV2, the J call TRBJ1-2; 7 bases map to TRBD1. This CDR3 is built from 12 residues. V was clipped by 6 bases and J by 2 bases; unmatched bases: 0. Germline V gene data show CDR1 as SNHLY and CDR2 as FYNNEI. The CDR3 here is CASRGQNYGYTF. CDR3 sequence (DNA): TGTGCCAGCAGGGGACAGAACTATGGCTACACCTTC. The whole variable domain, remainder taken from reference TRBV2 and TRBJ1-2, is EPEVTQTPSHQVTQMGQEVILRCVPISNHLYFYWYRQILGQKVEFLVSFYNNEISEKSEIFDDQFSVERPDGSNFTLKIRSTKLEDSAMYFCASRGQNYGYTFGSGTRLTVV.

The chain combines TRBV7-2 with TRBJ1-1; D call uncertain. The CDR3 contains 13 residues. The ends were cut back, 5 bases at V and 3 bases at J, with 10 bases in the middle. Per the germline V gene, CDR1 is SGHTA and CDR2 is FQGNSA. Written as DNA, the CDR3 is TGTGCCAGCAGCACCTCGCGGGACACTGAAGCTTTCTTT. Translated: CASSTSRDTEAFF.

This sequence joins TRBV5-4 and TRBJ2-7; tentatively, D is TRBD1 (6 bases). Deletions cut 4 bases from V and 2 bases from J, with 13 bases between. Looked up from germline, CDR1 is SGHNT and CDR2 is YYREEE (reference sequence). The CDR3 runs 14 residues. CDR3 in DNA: TGTGCCAGCAGCCGATCCCGGGACACCTACGAGCAGTACTTC. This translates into CASSRSRDTYEQYF.